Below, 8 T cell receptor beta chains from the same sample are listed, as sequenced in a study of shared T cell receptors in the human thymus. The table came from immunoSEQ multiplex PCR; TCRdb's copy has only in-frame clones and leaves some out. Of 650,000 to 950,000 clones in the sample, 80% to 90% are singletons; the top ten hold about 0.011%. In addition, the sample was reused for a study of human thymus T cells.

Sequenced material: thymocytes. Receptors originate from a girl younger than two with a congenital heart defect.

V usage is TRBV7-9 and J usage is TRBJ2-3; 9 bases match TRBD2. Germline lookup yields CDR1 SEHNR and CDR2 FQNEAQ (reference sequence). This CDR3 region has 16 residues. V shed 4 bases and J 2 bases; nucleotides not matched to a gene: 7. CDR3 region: CASSWGPSGDTDTQYF. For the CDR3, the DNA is TGTGCCAGCAGCTGGGGGCCTAGCGGGGACACAGATACGCAGTATTTT.

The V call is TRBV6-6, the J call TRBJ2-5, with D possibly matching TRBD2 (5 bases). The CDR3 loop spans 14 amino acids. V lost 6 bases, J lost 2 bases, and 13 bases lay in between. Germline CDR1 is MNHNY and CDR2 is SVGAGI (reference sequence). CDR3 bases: TGTGCCAGCAGGCGACTGAGCGGTCAAGAGACCCAGTACTTC. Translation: CASRRLSGQETQYF.

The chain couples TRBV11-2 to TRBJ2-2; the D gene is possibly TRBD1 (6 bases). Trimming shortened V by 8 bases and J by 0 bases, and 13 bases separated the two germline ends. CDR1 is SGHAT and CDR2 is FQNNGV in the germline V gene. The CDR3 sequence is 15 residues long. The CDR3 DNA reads TGTGCCAGCGGATTCAGGGGTGCGAACACCGGGGAGCTGTTTTTT. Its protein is CASGFRGANTGELFF.

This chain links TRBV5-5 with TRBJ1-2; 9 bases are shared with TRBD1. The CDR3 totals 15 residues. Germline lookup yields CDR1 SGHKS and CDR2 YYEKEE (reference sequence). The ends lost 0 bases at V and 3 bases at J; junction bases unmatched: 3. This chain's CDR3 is CASSLVGTGYYGYTF. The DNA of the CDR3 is TGTGCCAGCAGCTTGGTCGGGACAGGGTACTATGGCTACACCTTC.

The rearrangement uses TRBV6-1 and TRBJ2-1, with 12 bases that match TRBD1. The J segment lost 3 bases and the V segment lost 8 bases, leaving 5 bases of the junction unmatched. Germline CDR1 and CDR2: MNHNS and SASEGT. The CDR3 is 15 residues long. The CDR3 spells CASLRDRGLYNEQFF. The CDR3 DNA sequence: TGTGCCAGCCTCCGGGACAGGGGGCTCTACAATGAGCAGTTCTTC.

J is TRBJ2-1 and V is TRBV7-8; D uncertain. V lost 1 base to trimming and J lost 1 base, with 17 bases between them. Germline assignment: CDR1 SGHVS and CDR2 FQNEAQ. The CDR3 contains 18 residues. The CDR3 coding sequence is TGTGCCAGCAGCTTAGACCCGGGTTCAATTAAATCCTACAATGAGCAGTTCTTC. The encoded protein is CASSLDPGSIKSYNEQFF.

CDR3 nucleotide sequence: TGTGCCAGCAGCTCCCTACTTCTACTCGAGCCTAGCACAGATACGCAGTATTTT. Amino acid sequence: CASSSLLLLEPSTDTQYF. The chain is built from TRBV7-9 and TRBJ2-3; D remains ambiguous. The germline CDR1 and CDR2 sequences are SEHNR and FQNEAQ (reference sequence). The CDR3 length is 18 residues. Deletions cut 4 bases from V and 0 bases from J, with 20 bases between.

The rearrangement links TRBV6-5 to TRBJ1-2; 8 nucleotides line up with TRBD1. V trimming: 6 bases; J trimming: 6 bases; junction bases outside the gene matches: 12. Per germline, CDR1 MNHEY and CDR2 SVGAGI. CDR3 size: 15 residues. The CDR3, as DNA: TGTGCCAGCAGACCCGGACAGGGAATAATTCATGGCTACACCTTC. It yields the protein CASRPGQGIIHGYTF.